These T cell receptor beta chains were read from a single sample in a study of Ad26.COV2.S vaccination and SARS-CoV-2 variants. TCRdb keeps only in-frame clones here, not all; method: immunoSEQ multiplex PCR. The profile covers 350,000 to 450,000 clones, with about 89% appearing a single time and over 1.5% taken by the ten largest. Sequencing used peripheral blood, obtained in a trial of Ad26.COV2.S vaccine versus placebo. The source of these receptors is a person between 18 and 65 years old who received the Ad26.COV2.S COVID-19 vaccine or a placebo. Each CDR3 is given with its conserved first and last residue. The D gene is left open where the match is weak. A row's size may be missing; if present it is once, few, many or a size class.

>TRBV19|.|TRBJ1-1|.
CASSPKQGSEAFF
TGTGCCAGTAGTCCTAAACAGGGTAGTGAAGCTTTCTTT
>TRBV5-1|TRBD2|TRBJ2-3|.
CASSDVTSGASTDTQYF
TGCGCCAGCAGCGACGTAACTAGCGGGGCTAGCACAGATACGCAGTATTTT
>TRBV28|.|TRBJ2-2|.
CASRGGGTGELFF
TGTGCCAGCAGGGGCGGTGGCACCGGGGAGCTGTTTTTT
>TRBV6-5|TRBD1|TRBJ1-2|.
CASRGQGASSGYTF
TGTGCCAGCAGAGGACAGGGGGCGTCTAGTGGCTACACCTTC
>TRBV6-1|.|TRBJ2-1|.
CASSERESNEQFF
TGTGCCAGCAGTGAACGCGAATCAAATGAGCAGTTCTTC
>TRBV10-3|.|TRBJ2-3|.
CAISELSDTQYF
TGTGCCATCAGTGAGTTGTCAGATACGCAGTATTTT
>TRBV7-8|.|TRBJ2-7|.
CASSFSRDFSYEQYF
TGTGCCAGCAGCTTCAGCCGGGACTTCTCCTACGAGCAGTACTTC
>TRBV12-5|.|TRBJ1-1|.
CASATPGPVTEAFF
TGTGCTAGTGCCACCCCGGGACCGGTGACTGAAGCTTTCTTT
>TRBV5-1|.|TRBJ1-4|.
CASSFGRGNEKLFF
TGCGCCAGCAGCTTCGGACGGGGCAATGAAAAACTGTTTTTT
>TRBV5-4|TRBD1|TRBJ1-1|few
CASSPGQGVNTEAFF
TGTGCCAGCAGCCCGGGACAGGGGGTGAACACTGAAGCTTTCTTT
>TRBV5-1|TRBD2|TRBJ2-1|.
CASSFGLVYEQFF
TGCGCCAGCAGCTTTGGACTAGTATATGAGCAGTTCTTC
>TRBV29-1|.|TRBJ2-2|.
CSFTGDAKSTGELFF
TGCAGCTTCACCGGGGATGCGAAGTCCACCGGGGAGCTGTTTTTT
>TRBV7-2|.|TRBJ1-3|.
CASSLARQFQARNTIYF
TGTGCCAGCAGCTTAGCTAGACAGTTCCAGGCTAGAAACACCATATATTTT
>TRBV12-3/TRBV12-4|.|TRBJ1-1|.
CASSLVGGTEAFF
TGTGCCAGCAGTTTAGTAGGGGGAACTGAAGCTTTCTTT
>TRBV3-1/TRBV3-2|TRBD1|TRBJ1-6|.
CASSQDITGDNSPLHF
TGTGCCAGCAGCCAAGATATAACAGGGGATAATTCACCCCTCCACTTT
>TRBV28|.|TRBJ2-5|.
CASSWGLETQYF
TGTGCCAGCAGTTGGGGGTTGGAGACCCAGTACTTC
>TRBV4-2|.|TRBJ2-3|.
CASSQSPKDTQYF
TGTGCCAGCAGCCAAAGCCCGAAAGATACGCAGTATTTT
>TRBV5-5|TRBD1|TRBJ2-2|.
CASSFRDRSGELFF
TGTGCCAGCAGCTTCCGGGACAGGTCCGGGGAGCTGTTTTTT
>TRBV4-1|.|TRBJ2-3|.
CASSQALQADTQYF
TGCGCCAGCAGCCAAGCCCTTCAAGCAGATACGCAGTATTTT
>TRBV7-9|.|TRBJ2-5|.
CASSQVGLRSAQETQYF
TGTGCCAGCAGCCAGGTGGGGCTTCGAAGCGCCCAAGAGACCCAGTACTTC
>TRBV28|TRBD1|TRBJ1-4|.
CASSFPTGGYEKLFF
TGTGCCAGCAGTTTCCCGACAGGGGGTTATGAAAAACTGTTTTTT
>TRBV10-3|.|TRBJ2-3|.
CAISESRPGVVSSTDTQYF
TGTGCCATCAGTGAGTCGAGGCCGGGAGTAGTTTCAAGCACAGATACGCAGTATTTT
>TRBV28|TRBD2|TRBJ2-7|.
CASSLLAAGGLYEQYF
TGTGCCAGCAGTTTATTAGCAGCGGGGGGACTCTACGAGCAGTACTTC
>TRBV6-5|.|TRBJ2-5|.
CASSYSTSQETQYF
TGTGCCAGCAGTTACTCGACCTCTCAAGAGACCCAGTACTTC
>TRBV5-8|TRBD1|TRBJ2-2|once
CASSLVSGTGETGELFF
TGTGCCAGCAGCTTGGTCTCGGGGACAGGGGAGACCGGGGAGCTGTTTTTT
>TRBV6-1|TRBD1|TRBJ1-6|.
CASSEAGQANSPLHF
TGTGCCAGCAGTGAAGCGGGACAGGCTAATTCACCCCTCCACTTT
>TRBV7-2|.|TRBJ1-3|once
CASSPRSVTPPGNTIYF
TGTGCCAGCAGCCCAAGGAGCGTGACCCCGCCTGGAAACACCATATATTTT
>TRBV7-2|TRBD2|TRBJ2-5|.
CASSPRAGDETQYF
TGTGCCAGCAGCCCTAGGGCGGGAGACGAGACCCAGTACTTC
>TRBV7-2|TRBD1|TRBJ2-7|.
CASSLIRGTGTYEQYF
TGTGCCAGCAGCTTAATTAGGGGGACAGGGACCTACGAGCAGTACTTC
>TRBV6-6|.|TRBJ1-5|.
CASSPLSGSQPQHF
TGTGCCAGCAGTCCCCTCTCGGGGAGTCAGCCCCAGCATTTT
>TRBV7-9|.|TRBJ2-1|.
CASSLEGGRIHEQFF
TGTGCCAGCAGCTTAGAAGGTGGCAGGATCCATGAGCAGTTCTTC
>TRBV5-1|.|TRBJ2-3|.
CASSWGVGARTDTQYF
TGCGCCAGCAGCTGGGGGGTCGGAGCCCGCACAGATACGCAGTATTTT
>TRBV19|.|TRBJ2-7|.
CASNMGQAYEQYF
TGTGCCAGTAATATGGGGCAAGCCTACGAGCAGTACTTC
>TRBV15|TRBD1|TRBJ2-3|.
CATSRAPGQGADTQYF
TGTGCCACCAGCAGAGCCCCGGGACAGGGCGCAGATACGCAGTATTTT
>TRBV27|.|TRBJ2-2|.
CASSFSNTGELFF
TGTGCCAGCAGTTTCTCGAACACCGGGGAGCTGTTTTTT
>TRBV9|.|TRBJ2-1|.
CASSVDHQAYNEQFF
TGTGCCAGCAGCGTAGATCACCAAGCCTACAATGAGCAGTTCTTC
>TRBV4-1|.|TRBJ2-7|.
CASSQERGPIYEQYF
TGCGCCAGCAGCCAAGAGCGGGGGCCTATCTACGAGCAGTACTTC
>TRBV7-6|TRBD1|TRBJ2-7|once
CASSLEATGQFEQYF
TGTGCCAGCAGCTTAGAGGCGACAGGGCAGTTCGAGCAGTACTTC
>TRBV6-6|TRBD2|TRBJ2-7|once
CASSRTSGRASYEQYF
TGTGCCAGCAGTCGAACTAGCGGGAGGGCTTCCTACGAGCAGTACTTC
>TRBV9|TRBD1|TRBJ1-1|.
CASSTHRTGLVNTEAFF
TGTGCCAGCAGCACACACCGGACAGGGCTGGTGAACACTGAAGCTTTCTTT
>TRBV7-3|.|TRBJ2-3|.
CASSSTSTDTQYF
TGTGCCAGCAGCTCGACCTCCACAGATACGCAGTATTTT
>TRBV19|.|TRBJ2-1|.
CASSIQPAGSYNEQFF
TGTGCCAGTAGTATTCAGCCAGCGGGCTCCTACAATGAGCAGTTCTTC
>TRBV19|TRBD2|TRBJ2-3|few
CASSPSGRAWDTQYF
TGTGCCAGTAGTCCAAGCGGGAGGGCCTGGGATACGCAGTATTTT
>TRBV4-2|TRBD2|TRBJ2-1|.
CASSQVQTSGRYNEQFF
TGTGCCAGCAGCCAAGTGCAGACTAGCGGGAGATACAATGAGCAGTTCTTC
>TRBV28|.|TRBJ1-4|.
CASSLITGLDEKLFF
TGTGCCAGCAGTTTAATCACGGGGTTGGATGAAAAACTGTTTTTT
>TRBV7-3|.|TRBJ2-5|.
CASSLAGGETQYF
TGTGCCAGCAGCTTAGCCGGGGGAGAGACCCAGTACTTC
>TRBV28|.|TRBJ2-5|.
CASSPGRVKETQYF
TGTGCCAGCAGTCCCGGACGGGTAAAAGAGACCCAGTACTTC
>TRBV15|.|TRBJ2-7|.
CATSRDRVGPQFSEQYF
TGTGCCACCAGCAGAGATCGGGTGGGTCCCCAGTTCTCCGAGCAGTACTTC
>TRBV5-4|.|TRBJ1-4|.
CASSPDGSNEKLFF
TGTGCCAGCAGCCCGGACGGATCTAATGAAAAACTGTTTTTT
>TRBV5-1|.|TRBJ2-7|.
CASSLAAYSYEQYF
TGCGCCAGCAGCTTGGCGGCATACTCCTACGAGCAGTACTTC
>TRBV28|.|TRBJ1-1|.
CASRGTLMNTEAFF
TGTGCCAGCAGAGGGACACTAATGAACACTGAAGCTTTCTTT
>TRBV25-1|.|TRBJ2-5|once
CASSDAGRETQYF
TGTGCCAGCAGTGATGCTGGGAGGGAGACCCAGTACTTC
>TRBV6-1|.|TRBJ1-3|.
CASSDLNTIYF
TGTGCCAGCAGTGATTTAAACACCATATATTTT
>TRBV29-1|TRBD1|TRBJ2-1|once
CSVGQGDSYNEQFF
TGCAGCGTAGGACAGGGTGATTCCTACAATGAGCAGTTCTTC
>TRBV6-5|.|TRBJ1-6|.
CASSWRGDEYNSPLHF
TGTGCCAGCAGTTGGCGGGGGGACGAATATAATTCACCCCTCCACTTT
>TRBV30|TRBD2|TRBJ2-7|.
CAWSVARTSGRLYEQYF
TGTGCCTGGAGTGTGGCAAGGACTAGCGGGAGGTTGTACGAGCAGTACTTC
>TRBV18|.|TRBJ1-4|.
CASSPGATNEKLFF
TGTGCCAGCTCACCGGGGGCAACTAATGAAAAACTGTTTTTT